This entry lists 8 T cell receptor beta chains sequenced from one sample in a study of post-analysis software for immune sequencing data (dated by TCRdb to between 2014 and 2017). The full study reports these points: Significantly higher frequencies in patients than in controls were found for a handful of TRBV segments, including TRBV5-6, TRBV5-1 and TRBV20-1.

These receptors have no known antigen. The receptor library was made with PCR. TCRdb names Illumina HiSeq 2500 as the instrument used. To reduce PCR and sequencing biases, unique molecular identifiers were incorporated into the TCR beta cDNA libraries. TCRdb reanalyzed the raw reads on its own, using fastp at Q25 for trimming and MiXCR for clone calling, and kept in-frame beta chains. When rows share a CDR3 protein, they turn into one entry using the most common DNA and genes. In all, the sample holds more than 350,000 distinct CDR3 sequences, and about 40% of those were seen once. The ten top clones hold 7.6% of the sample. The sequencing sample was made of blood. These TCRs come from a girl between 2 and 10 years old with multiple sclerosis.

There are a few counts of this clonotype. The V call is TRBV5-1, the J call TRBJ2-5, with unresolved D. The V end lost 8 bases, the J end lost 3 bases, and 11 bases lay between the germline ends. CDR3 length: 12 amino acids. The germline V gene encodes CDR1 SGHRS and CDR2 YFSETQ. Here the CDR3 reads CASALMEETQYF. CDR3 bases: TGCGCCAGTGCCCTCATGGAAGAGACCCAGTACTTC.

The chain couples TRBV28 to TRBJ2-4; D might be TRBD1 or TRBD2, each matching 5 bases. The DNA matches TRBJ2-7 better at its end, which makes the J call doubtful. The germline CDR1 and CDR2 sequences are MDHEN and SYDVKM. The CDR3 has 13 amino acids. The DNA of the CDR3 is TGTGCCAGCACGTTCTCTCGGGGCTTCGAGCAGTACTTC. It translates to CASTFSRGFEQYF.

To note about this clonotype: An end of the junction differs from the germline gene, which may be a read error. This rearrangement joins TRBV3-1 to TRBJ2-1, with D tentatively TRBD1 (6 bases). There are 13 residues in the CDR3. Germline V CDR1 and CDR2: LGHDT, YNNKEL (reference sequence). CDR3 sequence: CAGSRRTANEQFF. In DNA form, the CDR3 reads TGTGCCGGCAGCCGACGGACAGCCAATGAGCAGTTCTTC.

J is TRBJ2-1 and V is TRBV12-3 or TRBV12-4; perhaps TRBD1 as D (5 bases). V was cut by 6 bases and J by 7 bases, with 13 bases left in between. The length of the CDR3 is 13 residues. This CDR3 is CASSPQGRNEQFF. The CDR3, as DNA: TGTGCCAGCAGCCCCCAGGGCCGGAATGAGCAGTTCTTC.

The chain employs TRBV20-1 and TRBJ1-5; D not certain. The CDR3 runs to 14 residues. Looked up from germline, CDR1 is DFQATT and CDR2 is SNEGSKA (reference sequence). The V and J ends lost 6 bases and 6 bases respectively, with 18 bases between them. The chain's CDR3 is CSAQSHRASQPQHF. The CDR3 coding sequence is TGCAGTGCCCAGTCACACCGAGCGAGTCAGCCCCAGCATTTT.

The J gene is TRBJ2-5, the V gene TRBV5-1; TRBD2 agrees at 7 bases. This CDR3 is built from 14 residues. The ends lost 0 bases at V and 6 bases at J; junction bases unmatched: 5. Germline V gives CDR1 SGHRS, CDR2 YFSETQ. This CDR3 reads CASSLGLAGKTQYF. CDR3 sequence (DNA): TGCGCCAGCAGCTTGGGACTAGCTGGGAAGACCCAGTACTTC.

This clonotype was observed a single time. Compared with germline, one end of the junction differs, possibly owing to a read error. The chain employs TRBV20-1 and TRBJ2-3; D tentatively fits TRBD1 or TRBD2 (5 bases each). This CDR3 has 13 residues. Germline loops: CDR1 DFQATT, CDR2 SNEGSKA (reference sequence). For the CDR3, the DNA is TGCAGTGCTTCACGGGACCCCACGTATACACAGTATTTT. This encodes CSASRDPTYTQYF.

V gene TRBV18 combines with J gene TRBJ1-2; 7 positions match TRBD1. Trimming removed 5 bases from V and 4 bases from J; junction bases left unmatched: 7. The V gene's germline CDR1 is KGHSH and CDR2 LQKENI. The CDR3 is 14 amino acids. CDR3 loop: CASSIQGLCYGYTF. CDR3 nucleotides: TGTGCCAGCTCAATACAGGGGCTCTGCTATGGCTACACCTTC.